The 17 T cell receptor beta chains listed next were all sequenced from one sample in a study of CD8 T cells in ankylosing spondylitis. TCRdb reprocessed the 5' RACE reads via MiXCR and lists one record per CDR3 protein. The data contain about 100,000 distinct CDR3 sequences, nearly 25% of them singletons. Sequencing was done on a sample of synovial fluid, either unsorted or a sorted T cell fraction (not recorded which). These receptors originate from a male donor with ankylosing spondylitis.

The CDR3 region has the DNA TGTGCCAGCAGTCCACAGACAGGGGGAAGCAATCAGCCCCAGCATTTT. Translating gives CASSPQTGGSNQPQHF. This chain links TRBV6-2 or TRBV6-3 with TRBJ1-5, with TRBD1 matching 9 bases. CDR3 length: 16 amino acids. With 5 bases clipped from V and 1 base from J, the junction kept 6 bases outside the gene matches. In germline, CDR1 is MNHEY, CDR2 SVGEGT.

This chain joins TRBV5-1 and TRBJ2-7; D not resolved. The CDR3 has 13 amino acids. Per the germline V gene, CDR1 is SGHRS and CDR2 is YFSETQ. V lost 2 bases and J lost 5, with 11 bases in between. CDR3 in amino acids: CASSLGPLNEQYV. CDR3 nucleotides: TGCGCCAGCAGCTTAGGGCCTTTGAACGAGCAGTACGTC.

The chain links TRBV18 to TRBJ1-1, with D unresolved. Germline V gene lookup returns CDR1 KGHSH and CDR2 LQKENI. The CDR3 length is 12 residues. V dropped 5 bases and J dropped 3 bases, with 7 bases sitting between them. Here the CDR3 DNA reads TGTGCCAGCTCAAACACCTACACTGAAGCTTTCTTT. It encodes CASSNTYTEAFF.

This chain connects TRBV30 to TRBJ2-5; 9 bases fit TRBD2. CDR3 length equals 14 residues. CDR1 and CDR2 (germline): GTSNPN, SVGIG (reference sequence). V lost 7 bases to trimming and J lost 5 bases; unmatched junction nucleotides: 11. Written as DNA, the CDR3 is TGTGCCTACACCCGTAGCGGGAGTGGTGAGACCCAGTACTTC. Amino acids: CAYTRSGSGETQYF.

This clonotype came up a few times. The V and J genes are TRBV4-2 and TRBJ2-3; TRBD2 matches 7 bases. V lost 2 bases and J lost 2; bases outside the gene matches: 4. Germline CDR1 reads LGHNA; CDR2 reads YNFKEQ. CDR3 length: 15 amino acids. CDR3 sequence: CASSQRTRNTDTQYF. In nucleotides, the CDR3 is TGTGCCAGCAGCCAACGGACTAGAAACACAGATACGCAGTATTTT.

The chain links TRBV3-1 to TRBJ1-6, with a weak D call TRBD1 (5 bases). Germline loops: CDR1 LGHDT, CDR2 YNNKEL (reference sequence). V lost 3 bases and J lost 14, with 11 bases in between. This CDR3 region has 12 residues. DNA of the CDR3: TGTGCCAGCAGCCAGGGCGCGGGGGCCCTCCACTTT. Protein sequence: CASSQGAGALHF.

In nucleotides, the CDR3 is TGCGCCAGCAGTGACCCCCTAGCGGGAAACAATGAGCAGTTCTTC. Translating gives CASSDPLAGNNEQFF. The chain carries TRBV10-1 and TRBJ2-1, with TRBD2 matching over 9 bases. The junction had 5 bases not matched to a gene; V was cut back by 3 bases and J by 5 bases. Germline V gene data show CDR1 as WNHNN and CDR2 as SYGVQD (reference sequence). There are 15 residues in the CDR3.

This clonotype was found a few times. The chain joins TRBV10-3 to TRBJ1-4; D not resolved. The CDR3 has 15 amino acids. The germline V gene has CDR1 ENHRY and CDR2 SYGVKD. Trimming took off 3 bases at V and 0 bases at J, with 8 bases between the two ends. This CDR3 is CAISDNMATNEKLFF. The DNA of the CDR3 is TGTGCCATCAGTGACAACATGGCAACTAATGAAAAACTGTTTTTT.

The CDR3 reads CASSLDGAETQYF. CDR3 DNA: TGTGCCAGCAGCTTAGACGGCGCGGAGACCCAGTACTTC. The rearrangement links TRBV7-7 to TRBJ2-5; no reliable D call. Per the germline V gene, CDR1 is SSHAT and CDR2 is FNYEAQ (reference sequence). V was cut by 1 base and J by 5 bases, with 8 bases left in between. There are 13 residues in the CDR3.

Judged by abundance, this clonotype is medium-sized. The chain combines TRBV20-1 with TRBJ1-4; a possible D gene is TRBD1 (5 bases). The CDR3 loop spans 14 amino acids. Trimming took off 0 bases at V and 5 bases at J, with 10 bases between the two ends. In germline, CDR1 is DFQATT, CDR2 SNEGSKA (reference sequence). In nucleotides, the CDR3 is TGCAGTGCTAGAGATACCGGGGGGAATGAAAAACTGTTTTTT. This codes for CSARDTGGNEKLFF.

The chain employs TRBV5-1 and TRBJ2-1, with D perhaps matching TRBD2 (5 bases). This CDR3 spans 16 amino acids. In germline, CDR1 is SGHRS, CDR2 YFSETQ. Trimming shortened V by 0 bases and J by 0 bases, and 10 bases separated the two germline ends. CDR3 in amino acids: CASSLEGGRSYNEQFF. Here the CDR3 DNA reads TGCGCCAGCAGCTTGGAGGGCGGGCGCTCCTACAATGAGCAGTTCTTC. The variable domain in full, completed from reference TRBV5-1 and TRBJ2-1, reads KAGVTQTPRYLIKTRGQQVTLSCSPISGHRSVSWYQQTPGQGLQFLFEYFSETQRNKGNFPGRFSGRQFSNSRSEMNVSTLELGDSALYLCASSLEGGRSYNEQFFGPGTRLTVL.

This clonotype showed up just a few times. V gene TRBV18 combines with J gene TRBJ2-7; 10 bases are a match to TRBD1. V was clipped by 5 bases and J by 2 bases; unmatched bases: 3. CDR3 size: 14 residues. CDR1 is KGHSH and CDR2 is LQKENI in the germline V gene. CDR3: CASSTGTGAYEQYF. Here the CDR3 DNA reads TGTGCCAGCTCAACTGGGACAGGGGCCTACGAGCAGTACTTC.

This clonotype occurred a few times. CDR3 DNA sequence: TGTGCCATCAGGGAGGGGGACTATGGCTACACCTTC. It codes for CAIREGDYGYTF. This chain links TRBV10-3 with TRBJ1-2; weak D call: TRBD1 (6 bases). The CDR3 extends over 12 amino acids. Germline V lookup: CDR1 ENHRY, CDR2 SYGVKD. Trimming removed 6 bases at V and 3 bases at J, with 8 bases between.

The chain links TRBV19 to TRBJ2-1; tentatively, D is TRBD1 or TRBD2 (5 bases each). CDR3 size: 16 residues. Germline CDR1 is LNHDA and CDR2 is SQIVND (reference sequence). V lost 3 bases and J 5 bases, leaving 17 bases between the germline ends. The CDR3 loop reads CASSIRDQLTHNEQFF. The CDR3 nucleotides are TGTGCCAGTAGTATCAGGGACCAACTCACCCACAATGAGCAGTTCTTC.

This clonotype was counted at least ten times. The chain recombines TRBV12-3 or TRBV12-4 with TRBJ2-5, with 8 bases that match TRBD2. V lost 3 bases and J lost 3; bases outside the gene matches: 0. This CDR3 region has 13 residues. The CDR3 region has the DNA TGTGCCAGCAGTTTCGGGGGGGAAGAGACCCAGTACTTC. Translation gives CASSFGGEETQYF.

Ten or more counts support this clonotype. This sequence joins TRBV7-9 and TRBJ2-2; no clear D. Germline CDR1 reads SEHNR; CDR2 reads FQNEAQ (reference sequence). V gave up 0 bases and J gave up 4 bases, with 15 bases separating them. This CDR3 has 17 residues. CDR3 loop: CASSLARGGRITGELFF. In DNA, the CDR3 is TGTGCCAGCAGCTTAGCGCGAGGTGGTCGAATCACCGGGGAGCTGTTTTTT.

This clonotype showed up just a few times. The chain has TRBV6-1 and TRBJ2-7; possibly TRBD1 for D (5 bases). V was trimmed by 0 bases and J by 0 bases, leaving 9 bases between them. This CDR3 comprises 15 residues. CDR1 MNHNS and CDR2 SASEGT come from the germline V gene. CDR3 sequence (DNA): TGTGCCAGCAGTGAAGCACAGGTTAGCTCCTACGAGCAGTACGTC. It is translated as CASSEAQVSSYEQYV.